This entry describes one T cell receptor beta chain. Germline V gives CDR1 SGHDT, CDR2 YYEEEE. The CDR3 totals 19 residues. V lost 0 bases to trimming and J lost 7 bases, with 23 bases between them. Method: immunoSEQ multiplex PCR; TCRdb's copy keeps in-frame clones and lacks some. The data hold 100,000 to 150,000 clones, with around 90% observed a single time. The data stem from a study of control samples from healthy donors and cancer patients. V is TRBV5-6 and J is TRBJ1-6; no reliable D call. The sequence came from a man younger than 35 in good health. Material: blood. CDR3 sequence (DNA): TGTGCCAGCAGCTTGGGGGATGAATGGAAAGCTTCAACAAATTCACCCCTCCACTTT. This encodes CASSLGDEWKASTNSPLHF.